This entry is about one T cell receptor (beta chain). This sample stems from a study of blood T cell repertoires in COVID-19. Study details: COVID-19 samples, acute and convalescent, were from the United States, Italy and Spain. In each case, the material was cDNA or gDNA derived from T cells, B-cell-depleted T cells, or PBMCs.

Per the original methods: From reference gene primer amplification, estimates of nucleated cell counts were derived. The assay was immunoSEQ multiplex PCR, and TCRdb's table has in-frame clones only and misses some. V, J and clone size reflect that table, while D and trimming were determined from the DNA. The sample lists fewer than 300,000 clones; roughly 85% were seen once. J was trimmed by 3 bases and V by 6 bases; bases with no gene match: 8. CDR3 size: 14 residues. The V gene's germline CDR1 is MDHEN and CDR2 SYDVKM. This sequence was found in a woman aged 18-35 years with acute or convalescent COVID-19. The V gene is TRBV28, the J gene TRBJ2-7; 7 bases match TRBD1. Material: peripheral blood. CDR3 in amino acids: CASRRGTDYYEQYF. The CDR3 coding sequence is TGTGCCAGCAGAAGGGGGACAGATTACTACGAGCAGTACTTC.